The clone carrying this TCR beta chain was counted ten times or more. The sample is drawn from a study of Graves' ophthalmopathy and Graves' hyperthyroidism. Germline CDR1 SGHDN, CDR2 FVKESK. The length of the CDR3 is 14 residues. Trimming took 2 bases from V and 5 from J, leaving 12 bases between them. The authors amplified TCR beta CDR3 regions from RNA transcripts. HTBI primers primed a first-round RT-PCR, and a second-round multiplex PCR followed. In TCRdb, the multiplex PCR reads were re-called with MiXCR into one record per CDR3 protein. The sample holds 620,000 or so distinct CDR3 sequences, around a fifth seen once.

The specimen sequenced was peripheral blood. The receptor comes from a woman aged 18-35 years with stable Graves' hyperthyroidism. Some clones in this sample may be carry-over from other donors' samples. The chain combines TRBV14 with TRBJ1-1; D perhaps matches TRBD1 (6 bases). CDR3: CASSQPTGFTEAFF. DNA of the CDR3: TGTGCCAGCAGCCAACCAACAGGGTTTACTGAAGCTTTCTTT.